This TCR beta chain emerged from a study of shared clonotypes between healthy human individuals. In regard to this clone: The antigen is undetermined.

Repertoires were generated with immunoSEQ multiplex PCR, while TCRdb's copy carries only in-frame clones and drops some. The sample has fewer than 2.5 million clones, more than 85% seen once. The CDR3 length is 13 residues. Germline-derived CDR1 and CDR2 are SGHAT and FQDESV (reference sequence). J gave up 8 bases and V 4 bases, and 1 base lay outside the gene matches. Regarding the study as a whole: Approximately 5% was the fraction of naive CD4 clonotypes found shared across several donors. Sampling involved blood alone; tissue repertoires likely differ.

V and J are TRBV11-1 and TRBJ2-2; TRBD1 matches at 10 bases. The clonotype originates from a young man in good health. Some clones in this sample may be carry-over from other donors' samples. The sequencing input was naive CD4+ T cells from PBMCs. Subset in this sample: CD45RA+ positively selected. CDR3 loop: CASSWDRGGELFF. CDR3 nucleotides: TGTGCCAGCAGCTGGGACAGGGGTGGGGAGCTGTTTTTT.